These T cell receptor beta chains were read from a single sample in a study of blood T cell repertoires in COVID-19. Clones were sequenced by immunoSEQ multiplex PCR, and TCRdb holds only the in-frame ones, with some missing. Among just over 350,000 clones listed, 86% were seen once. Sequenced sample: peripheral blood. These receptors came from a woman aged 60-75 years with COVID-19, enrolled during active disease. The CDR3 runs from the conserved cysteine through the conserved F or W. Fields, in order: CDR3 DNA, CDR3 protein, clone size, D gene, J gene, V gene. The D gene is left open where the match is weak. Clone size, where shown, is once, few, many, or a class for clones that have expanded.

CDR3 DNA: TGTGCCAGCAGCCCCCGTGGAGGGGGGGGCCTAGATACGCAGTATTTT
CDR3 protein: CASSPRGGGGLDTQYF
clone size: NA
D gene: NA
J gene: TRBJ2-3
V gene: TRBV7-9

CDR3 DNA: TGTGCCAGCAGTCTGAGCGGGGGAAGGGATGAGCAGTTCTTC
CDR3 protein: CASSLSGGRDEQFF
clone size: NA
D gene: TRBD2
J gene: TRBJ2-1
V gene: TRBV7-9

CDR3 DNA: TGTGCCAGTAGTGCCCGGGACAGCTCCTATGGCTACACCTTC
CDR3 protein: CASSARDSSYGYTF
clone size: NA
D gene: TRBD1
J gene: TRBJ1-2
V gene: TRBV19

CDR3 DNA: TGTGCCAGCAGCTTGGGGACAGGCGTAAATTCACCCCTCCACTTT
CDR3 protein: CASSLGTGVNSPLHF
clone size: NA
D gene: TRBD1
J gene: TRBJ1-6
V gene: TRBV11-2

CDR3 DNA: TGTGCCAGCAGTAGTCAGGGGCCAGACAACTCTGGGGCCAACGTCCTGACTTTC
CDR3 protein: CASSSQGPDNSGANVLTF
clone size: NA
D gene: NA
J gene: TRBJ2-6
V gene: TRBV7-3

CDR3 DNA: TGTGCCAGCAGCCAGGGATGGTCCTATAATTCACCCCTCCACTTT
CDR3 protein: CASSQGWSYNSPLHF
clone size: NA
D gene: NA
J gene: TRBJ1-6
V gene: TRBV27

CDR3 DNA: TGTGCCAGCACTAACAGGATCAGGGTAGATACGCAGTATTTT
CDR3 protein: CASTNRIRVDTQYF
clone size: NA
D gene: NA
J gene: TRBJ2-3
V gene: TRBV9

CDR3 DNA: TGCAGCGTTGAAGAGGGGGCTGCCTACGAGCAGTACTTC
CDR3 protein: CSVEEGAAYEQYF
clone size: NA
D gene: NA
J gene: TRBJ2-7
V gene: TRBV29-1

CDR3 DNA: TGTGCCAGCAGTTTCGGGTCTTTAGGCACTGAAGCTTTCTTT
CDR3 protein: CASSFGSLGTEAFF
clone size: once
D gene: NA
J gene: TRBJ1-1
V gene: TRBV7-9

CDR3 DNA: TGCGCCAGCAGCCCACAACACGACAGCTACAATGAGCAGTTCTTC
CDR3 protein: CASSPQHDSYNEQFF
clone size: NA
D gene: NA
J gene: TRBJ2-1
V gene: TRBV4-1

CDR3 DNA: TGTGCCTGGAGTGGGGGGGTGATTAGCGAGCAGTACTTC
CDR3 protein: CAWSGGVISEQYF
clone size: NA
D gene: NA
J gene: TRBJ2-7
V gene: TRBV30

CDR3 DNA: TGTGCCAGCTCGTGGGACGGCTCACTAGCGGGGGTGGATACGCAGTATTTT
CDR3 protein: CASSWDGSLAGVDTQYF
clone size: NA
D gene: TRBD2
J gene: TRBJ2-3
V gene: TRBV18

CDR3 DNA: TGTGCCAGCAGCTTAGGTCGGGGGGAGCGAGAGACCCAGTACTTC
CDR3 protein: CASSLGRGERETQYF
clone size: NA
D gene: TRBD2
J gene: TRBJ2-5
V gene: TRBV7-6

CDR3 DNA: TGTGCCAGCAGCTCCAGGGACTATTCACCCCTCCACTTT
CDR3 protein: CASSSRDYSPLHF
clone size: NA
D gene: NA
J gene: TRBJ1-6
V gene: TRBV7-8

CDR3 DNA: TGTGCCAGCAGCCCCCTGCGCGGGGGTTCCAAAAACATTCAGTACTTC
CDR3 protein: CASSPLRGGSKNIQYF
clone size: NA
D gene: TRBD2
J gene: TRBJ2-4
V gene: TRBV7-6

CDR3 DNA: TGTGCCAGCAGTGAATTTTCCCCCGGGACACTTGAGTTCTACGAGCAGTACTTC
CDR3 protein: CASSEFSPGTLEFYEQYF
clone size: NA
D gene: NA
J gene: TRBJ2-7
V gene: TRBV6-1

CDR3 DNA: TGTGCCAGCAGCGCCAACCCTAGGGGGCTCGGAAACACCATATATTTT
CDR3 protein: CASSANPRGLGNTIYF
clone size: NA
D gene: TRBD1
J gene: TRBJ1-3
V gene: TRBV11-2

CDR3 DNA: TGTGCCTGGACTAGCGGGGTTTACAATGAGCAGTTCTTC
CDR3 protein: CAWTSGVYNEQFF
clone size: NA
D gene: TRBD2
J gene: TRBJ2-1
V gene: TRBV30

CDR3 DNA: TGTGCCAGCAGCTTCGAGGCATATCAGCCCCAGCATTTT
CDR3 protein: CASSFEAYQPQHF
clone size: NA
D gene: NA
J gene: TRBJ1-5
V gene: TRBV5-5

CDR3 DNA: TGTGCCAGCAGTCTAGGTGATATGAACACTGAAGCTTTCTTT
CDR3 protein: CASSLGDMNTEAFF
clone size: NA
D gene: NA
J gene: TRBJ1-1
V gene: TRBV11-3

CDR3 DNA: TGTGCCAGCAGCGTAGATACAGGGGTACAGTATTTT
CDR3 protein: CASSVDTGVQYF
clone size: NA
D gene: TRBD1
J gene: TRBJ2-3
V gene: TRBV9

CDR3 DNA: TGTGCCAGCAGTGTTGGAGGGAGAGACATTCAGTACTTC
CDR3 protein: CASSVGGRDIQYF
clone size: NA
D gene: NA
J gene: TRBJ2-4
V gene: TRBV2

CDR3 DNA: TGTGCCAGCAGCTACCTAGCGGGGGGTCAAGAGACCCAGTACTTC
CDR3 protein: CASSYLAGGQETQYF
clone size: NA
D gene: NA
J gene: TRBJ2-5
V gene: TRBV12-1

CDR3 DNA: TGTGCCAGCAGCGTAGCTTTGACTTCCAACTATGGCTACACCTTC
CDR3 protein: CASSVALTSNYGYTF
clone size: NA
D gene: NA
J gene: TRBJ1-2
V gene: TRBV9

CDR3 DNA: TGCGCCAGCAGCTTAAGCGGGGACACCTACGAGCAGTACTTC
CDR3 protein: CASSLSGDTYEQYF
clone size: once
D gene: NA
J gene: TRBJ2-7
V gene: TRBV5-1

CDR3 DNA: TGTGCCAGCAGACCGGGACTAACCTACAATGAGCAGTTCTTC
CDR3 protein: CASRPGLTYNEQFF
clone size: NA
D gene: TRBD2
J gene: TRBJ2-1
V gene: TRBV9

CDR3 DNA: TGTGCCAGCAGCCGACAGTCCTACTCCTACGAGCAGTACTTC
CDR3 protein: CASSRQSYSYEQYF
clone size: NA
D gene: NA
J gene: TRBJ2-7
V gene: TRBV11-3

CDR3 DNA: TGTGCCAGCAGGGGGGGGGTTTGGGAAAAACTGTTTTTT
CDR3 protein: CASRGGVWEKLFF
clone size: NA
D gene: NA
J gene: TRBJ1-4
V gene: TRBV2

CDR3 DNA: TGTGCCAGCAGCTTAGGGACAGGGGGCTTTGAAGCTTTCTTT
CDR3 protein: CASSLGTGGFEAFF
clone size: NA
D gene: TRBD1
J gene: TRBJ1-1
V gene: TRBV7-2

CDR3 DNA: TGTGCCAGCAGTTTATCTAGCGGGGGTCGAGATACGCAGTATTTT
CDR3 protein: CASSLSSGGRDTQYF
clone size: NA
D gene: TRBD2
J gene: TRBJ2-3
V gene: TRBV27

CDR3 DNA: TGTGCCAGTAGTATAGGGCCAGATCAGCCCCAGCATTTT
CDR3 protein: CASSIGPDQPQHF
clone size: NA
D gene: NA
J gene: TRBJ1-5
V gene: TRBV19

CDR3 DNA: TGTGCCAGCTCACCATCGGGTCTACTCACCTACGAGCAGTACTTC
CDR3 protein: CASSPSGLLTYEQYF
clone size: NA
D gene: NA
J gene: TRBJ2-7
V gene: TRBV18

CDR3 DNA: TGTGCCAGCAGCGCGGATACCGGGACAGCCGCCTACGAGCAGTACTTC
CDR3 protein: CASSADTGTAAYEQYF
clone size: NA
D gene: TRBD1
J gene: TRBJ2-7
V gene: TRBV9

CDR3 DNA: TGTGCCAGCAGCTTGGTTGCAGAAAACTATGGCTACACCTTC
CDR3 protein: CASSLVAENYGYTF
clone size: NA
D gene: NA
J gene: TRBJ1-2
V gene: TRBV5-4

CDR3 DNA: TGCGCCAGCAGCCAAGAAGTTGGGACAGGGGTGAGGGGGCAGCCCCAGCATTTT
CDR3 protein: CASSQEVGTGVRGQPQHF
clone size: NA
D gene: TRBD1
J gene: TRBJ1-5
V gene: TRBV4-3

CDR3 DNA: TGTGCCAGCAGTCTCTTGACAGGGCGGGGTAGCACAGATACGCAGTATTTT
CDR3 protein: CASSLLTGRGSTDTQYF
clone size: once
D gene: NA
J gene: TRBJ2-3
V gene: TRBV6-6

CDR3 DNA: TGTGCCAGCAGTGACTTCGCGGGCACCGGGGAGCTGTTTTTT
CDR3 protein: CASSDFAGTGELFF
clone size: NA
D gene: NA
J gene: TRBJ2-2
V gene: TRBV28

CDR3 DNA: TGTGCCAGCAGCTTAGCCAGCGGGGCCTATTACGAGCAGTACTTC
CDR3 protein: CASSLASGAYYEQYF
clone size: NA
D gene: TRBD2
J gene: TRBJ2-7
V gene: TRBV7-2

CDR3 DNA: TGTGCCAGCAGGGTGGAGAGAACCGGGGCCAACGTCCTGACTTTC
CDR3 protein: CASRVERTGANVLTF
clone size: NA
D gene: NA
J gene: TRBJ2-6
V gene: TRBV6-5

CDR3 DNA: TGTGCCAGCAGCTTAGAAGGGACAGGGGGCAACAATGAGCAGTTCTTC
CDR3 protein: CASSLEGTGGNNEQFF
clone size: NA
D gene: TRBD1
J gene: TRBJ2-1
V gene: TRBV7-6

CDR3 DNA: TGTGCCAGCAGCCCTCCGTGGGGGGGTAACACTGAAGCTTTCTTT
CDR3 protein: CASSPPWGGNTEAFF
clone size: NA
D gene: NA
J gene: TRBJ1-1
V gene: TRBV7-3

CDR3 DNA: TGTGCCAGCAGCTTAGGCAGGGGCGAGCAGTACTTC
CDR3 protein: CASSLGRGEQYF
clone size: NA
D gene: NA
J gene: TRBJ2-7
V gene: TRBV13

CDR3 DNA: TGTGCCAGCAGTTCTCCGTCCGGAGGACTGTTTTTT
CDR3 protein: CASSSPSGGLFF
clone size: NA
D gene: NA
J gene: TRBJ1-4
V gene: TRBV6-5

CDR3 DNA: TGTGCCAGCAGCTGGGGACAGGGGTTCCCGAACACTGAAGCTTTCTTT
CDR3 protein: CASSWGQGFPNTEAFF
clone size: NA
D gene: TRBD1
J gene: TRBJ1-1
V gene: TRBV5-6

CDR3 DNA: TGTGCCAGTAGTATCGACAGGGGAGGTGAAGCTTTCTTT
CDR3 protein: CASSIDRGGEAFF
clone size: NA
D gene: TRBD1
J gene: TRBJ1-1
V gene: TRBV19

CDR3 DNA: TGTGCCAGCAGCCCCTCAAACAGGGGCGCATACTATGGCTACACCTTC
CDR3 protein: CASSPSNRGAYYGYTF
clone size: few
D gene: TRBD1
J gene: TRBJ1-2
V gene: TRBV27

CDR3 DNA: TGTGCCAGCAGCCCAGAGGGAGGGGGTCAGCCCCAGCATTTT
CDR3 protein: CASSPEGGGQPQHF
clone size: once
D gene: NA
J gene: TRBJ1-5
V gene: TRBV4-2

CDR3 DNA: TGTGCCAGTGGGGAGACTGGGGCCAACGTCCTGACTTTC
CDR3 protein: CASGETGANVLTF
clone size: once
D gene: NA
J gene: TRBJ2-6
V gene: TRBV19

CDR3 DNA: TGTGCCAGCAGGGCGGTGGGGCCGAAGACGGGCTACACCTTC
CDR3 protein: CASRAVGPKTGYTF
clone size: NA
D gene: NA
J gene: TRBJ1-2
V gene: TRBV5-5